The sample holds many counts of the clone carrying this T cell receptor beta chain. Its target is unknown. This specimen comes from a study of T-cell reconstitution after alpha-beta-depleted transplantation in children. The CDR3 loop spans 17 amino acids. With 5 bases removed from V and 6 bases from J, the gap between germline ends came to 23 bases. Germline assignment: CDR1 LGHNA and CDR2 YSLEER. Preparation of the TCRbeta library used unique molecular identifiers. TCRdb re-derived calls from the PCR reads in MiXCR, one entry per CDR3 protein. The repertoire holds 580,000 or so distinct CDR3 sequences, with 23% as singletons. Study-level findings and limits: Once a year had passed after transplant, T-cell counts and diversity came mostly from newly produced T cells.

This TCR came from a boy less than two years old who had a stem cell transplant for acute myeloid leukemia, so the T cells may come from the graft donor. The chain recombines TRBV4-3 with TRBJ2-1; possibly TRBD2 for D (7 bases). Sequencing used PBMCs, mostly from graft donor cells, obtained 360 days after TCRalphabeta/CD19-depleted stem cell transplant. The chain's CDR3 is CASSDRGGGGPSNEQFF. CDR3 in DNA: TGCGCCAGCAGCGATCGCGGAGGCGGGGGCCCCTCCAATGAGCAGTTCTTC.